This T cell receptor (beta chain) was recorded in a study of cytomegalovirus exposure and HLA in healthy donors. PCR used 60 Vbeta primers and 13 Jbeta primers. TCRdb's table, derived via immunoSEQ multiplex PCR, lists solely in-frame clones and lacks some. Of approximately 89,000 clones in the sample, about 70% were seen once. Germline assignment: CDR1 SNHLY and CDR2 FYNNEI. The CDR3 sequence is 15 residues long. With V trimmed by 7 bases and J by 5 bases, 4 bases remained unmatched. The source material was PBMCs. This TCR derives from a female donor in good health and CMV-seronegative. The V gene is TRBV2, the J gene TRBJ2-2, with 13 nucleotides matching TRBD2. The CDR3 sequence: CASKRTSGSTGELFF. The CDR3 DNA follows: TGTGCCAGCAAGCGGACTAGCGGGAGTACCGGGGAGCTGTTTTTT.